Shown below are 2 T cell receptor beta chains from a single sample sequenced in a study of cytomegalovirus exposure and HLA in healthy donors. The PCR was carried out with 60 Vbeta primers and 13 Jbeta primers. Assay: immunoSEQ multiplex PCR; the TCRdb copy retains only in-frame clones and omits some. The profile shows roughly 200,000 clones, roughly 73% of them singletons. What was sequenced was PBMCs. These receptors were taken from a woman aged 25 to 39 in good health and CMV-seronegative.

V is TRBV7-3 and J is TRBJ2-1, with D maybe TRBD2 (5 bases). The V end was cut by 5 bases, the J end by 4 bases, with 9 bases between. Germline CDR1 SGHTA, CDR2 FQGTGA. This CDR3 has 13 amino acids. The DNA for the CDR3 is TGTGCCAGCAGCGAATCGGGGTACAATGAGCAGTTCTTC. Amino acid sequence: CASSESGYNEQFF.

The chain uses TRBV25-1 and TRBJ2-5; 9 positions agree with TRBD2. CDR1 and CDR2 (germline): MGHDK, SYGVNS. The CDR3 loop spans 15 amino acids. The V segment lost 6 bases and the J segment 5 bases; nucleotides outside the gene matches: 10. The CDR3 region is CASRTSGVGRETQYF. The CDR3 coding sequence is TGTGCCAGCAGGACTAGCGGAGTGGGAAGGGAGACCCAGTACTTC.